Listed here is a single T cell receptor (beta chain). What it binds is unknown. The CDR3 extends over 16 amino acids. Trimming left V 0 bases short and J 10 bases short, with 16 bases between. Germline CDR1 is MGHRA and CDR2 is YSYEKL. These data are taken from a study of cytomegalovirus exposure and HLA in healthy donors. Points from the study as a whole: Later work showed greater clonal expansion in HLA-associated TCR beta chains than in equally common others.

13 Jbeta primers and 60 Vbeta primers were used for the PCR. The method was immunoSEQ multiplex PCR; TCRdb's version includes in-frame clones alone and lacks a portion of them. The top ten clones hold roughly 2% of a sample with 150,000 to 250,000 clones, 70% to 80% of them seen once. Sequenced material: PBMCs. The receptor's source is a man younger than 40 in good health and CMV-seronegative. The chain is built from TRBV4-1 and TRBJ1-6, with D perhaps matching TRBD1 (5 bases). The chain's CDR3 is CASSQDRDYSRSPLHF. CDR3 nucleotides: TGCGCCAGCAGCCAAGATAGGGACTACTCTCGGTCACCCCTCCACTTT.